Listed here is a single T cell receptor beta chain. Generated by immunoSEQ multiplex PCR, the TCRdb table keeps only in-frame clones and is missing some. Of a few hundred thousand clones listed, 85% are singletons. Researchers sorted participants into cohorts using their self-reported clinical history. Recovery meant two consecutive negative NP/OP PCR tests, professional clearance, or resolved symptoms. The sample originates from a study of blood T cell repertoires in COVID-19. Across the whole study: The cDNA or gDNA used as material had been derived from T cells, B-cell-depleted T cells, or PBMCs.

This CDR3 comprises 15 residues. Germline V gene data show CDR1 as LNHNV and CDR2 as YYDKDF (reference sequence). V lost 8 bases, J lost 3 bases, and 9 bases stayed unmatched. Specimen: PBMCs or T cells enriched from blood (not recorded which). This sequence was found in a middle-aged man who had recovered from COVID-19. The chain links TRBV15 to TRBJ2-3; TRBD2 aligns across 9 bases. Written as DNA, the CDR3 is TGTGCCACCGCTAGCGGGAACCCGGGGACAGATACGCAGTATTTT. The encoded protein is CATASGNPGTDTQYF.